This T cell receptor (beta chain) was observed in a study of CD8 T cells in ankylosing spondylitis. Trimming removed 0 bases from V and 5 bases from J, with 15 bases in between. This CDR3 has 16 residues. Germline assignment: CDR1 LGHNA and CDR2 YSLEER. TCRdb passed the 5' RACE reads through MiXCR, listing each CDR3 protein once. The repertoire includes over 600,000 distinct CDR3 sequences, under 20% of them detected once, and 19% sits in the top ten. Study-wide results and limits: Researchers reportedly found disease-linked clones significantly enriched in matched ankylosing spondylitis synovial fluid. What appeared characteristic of ankylosing spondylitis blood was a TCR beta motif of several highly homologous variants. Disease-linked clones proved CD8+ and comparatively uncommon in peripheral blood.

As for this clonotype: Its matching antigen is unknown.

This chain uses TRBV4-3 with TRBJ2-3; TRBD1 might be the D (5 bases). Sequences were obtained from blood, either unsorted or a sorted T cell fraction (not recorded which). The source is a male donor with ankylosing spondylitis. This CDR3 reads CASSQDIGRVGDTQYF. For the CDR3, the DNA is TGCGCCAGCAGCCAAGATATCGGCAGGGTTGGAGATACGCAGTATTTT.